A selection of T cell receptor beta chains follows, all from one sample in a study of CD8+CD57+ T cells in acquired aplastic anemia. TCRdb itself ran the reads through MiXCR, one entry per CDR3 protein. Of 190,000 or so distinct CDR3 sequences listed, roughly 50% are singletons. Sequenced material: sorted CD4+, CD8+, or CD8+CD57+ T cells (not recorded which) from PBMCs. All receptors come from a human donor with aplastic anemia. Both conserved end residues are part of each CDR3.

V gene | CDR3 protein
TRBV10-3 | CAISIGDRDGGYTF
TRBV4-1 | CASSQDYRVPPSQPQHF
TRBV2 | CASSTWTSGRAGGDEQFF
TRBV9 | CASSVGSRDYEQYF
TRBV20-1 | CSASNVGDTQYF
TRBV5-6 | CASSLEDRDFYGYTF
TRBV7-2 | CASSSDRGVSYEQYF
TRBV24-1 | CATSSGGSSSAVQPQHF
TRBV7-6 | CASSLDLGYGELFF
TRBV28 | CASTRVATNEKLFF
TRBV6-6 | CASSTSGQETQYF
TRBV6-1 | CASRGGTGFTDTQYF
TRBV2 | CASSVLEETQYF
TRBV19 | CASSIGGAYNEQFF
TRBV7-8 | CASTYGQGGNEQFF
TRBV9 | CASSEGPLGSYNEQFF
TRBV24-1 | CATSDGHTDAQYF
TRBV7-9 | CASSPWGTSFSSQFF
TRBV20-1 | CSARDHRSFPNQETQYF
TRBV7-8 | CASHPGGGETQYF
TRBV5-1 | CASSFRGAGEQYF
TRBV28 | CASSTFGGRDYTF
TRBV9 | CASSVATGESNYGYTF
TRBV15 | CATSRDEVDRFDPEAFF
TRBV25-1 | CASSEWAGPYEQYF
TRBV12-3/TRBV12-4 | CASRDGDSNQPQHF
TRBV7-9 | CASSFGREEAFF
TRBV6-5 | CASSYLPGGQYEQYF
TRBV20-1 | CSAEGMRYGYTF
TRBV2 | CASREAPGNQPQHF
TRBV15 | CATSSSTSGYTQYF
TRBV7-2 | CASSLASGGSYEQYF
TRBV5-1 | CASSLSGIPEKLFF
TRBV20-1 | CSAGRTGSSYEQYF
TRBV7-3 | CASSEILDTGELFF
TRBV10-3 | CAISERNTEAFF
TRBV6-1 | CASSARTGGTDTQYF
TRBV7-7 | CASSLGQTTEAFF
TRBV29-1 | CSVGGTGELFF
TRBV10-3 | CAITSDSEYEQYF